This T cell receptor beta chain emerged from a study of shared clonotypes between healthy human individuals. Using immunoSEQ multiplex PCR, the repertoire was profiled, and TCRdb retains in-frame clones only, with some absent. The sample consists of nearly 600,000 clones, nearly 97% of them appearing once. Naive CD8 populations comprised CD45RO-negative cells positively selected for CCR7, excluding terminally differentiated effector memory CD45RA+ cells. The source material was naive CD8+ T cells sorted from blood. This receptor was taken from a young woman in good health.

The CDR3 nucleotides read TGTGCCTGGAGTTTGGGACTGAGGAGGAATGAAAAACTGTTTTTT. It specifies CAWSLGLRRNEKLFF. V and J are TRBV30 and TRBJ1-4, with D perhaps TRBD1 (5 bases). Germline V CDR1 and CDR2: GTSNPN, SVGIG (reference sequence). The length of the CDR3 is 15 residues. Trimming took off 2 bases at V and 5 bases at J, with 15 bases between the two ends.